The sequence of this T cell receptor beta chain was determined in a study of patients and donors after allogeneic stem cell transplantation (dated by TCRdb to 2018 to 2021). Preparation of the library involved RT-PCR. TCRdb records NextSeq 550 as the sequencer. TCRdb trimmed the raw reads at Q25, called clones with MiXCR and kept productive beta chains. CDR3 protein sequences are deduplicated, and each keeps its most common genes and DNA. Recorded for this sample are 900,000 to 1,000,000 distinct CDR3 sequences; roughly 18% of them occurred a single time. The ten largest clones add up to around 6% of the sample. V loses 1 base, J loses 7 bases, and the germline ends lie 17 bases apart. The germline V gene (reference sequence) yields LGHDT for CDR1 and YNNKEL for CDR2. The CDR3 goes from the cysteine to the phenylalanine over 16 residues. Only CDR3 DNA is held: 48 bases, read in frame from base 1. Remarks on this clonotype: Its antigen remains undetermined. Qualities for individual bases were not recorded, and no much larger clone is one base off.

The source is a human donor who was either an allogeneic HSCT recipient or a stem cell or donor lymphocyte infusion donor (not recorded which). It is not recorded whose cells these are; they may come from a transplant donor. The sequencing sample was made of blood, either unsorted or a sorted T cell fraction (not recorded which). The chain uses TRBV3-1 and TRBJ2-1; the D element might be TRBD1 or TRBD2, as each aligns at 5 bases. The bases read TGTGCCAGCAGCCAAGGACGTACGGGGCCGGGTAATGAGCAGTTCTTC. This yields the protein CASSQGRTGPGNEQFF.